These 23 T cell receptor beta chains share one sample of origin, sequenced in a study of vaccination and CD4 T cells after COVID-19 (dated 2022 in TCRdb). Per the publication, the time point label means: late sampling 161 to 241 days after vaccination in a few convalescent patients. The treatment or condition label on this specimen signifies: roughly nine-day PBMC culture with coronavirus spike peptide pools or control peptides (ViraFEST assay). The method was PCR. The sequencer listed for this sample is Illumina iSeq 100. DNA from cultured CD4+ T cells was subjected to TCR sequencing with the Oncomine TCR Beta short-read assay at the Johns Hopkins FTIC core. The raw public data were reprocessed by TCRdb itself: fastp quality trimming at Q25, MiXCR clonotype calling, in-frame beta chains only. When rows share a CDR3 protein, they turn into one entry using the most common DNA and genes. This sample holds about 17,000 distinct CDR3 sequences; around 47% were observed only once. The top ten clonotypes cover 20% of the sample.

No antigen is known for these receptors. The sample consisted of CD4+ T cells from blood, cultured in vitro, taken about 7 months after SARS-CoV-2 vaccination. These receptors were collected from a human donor who had recovered from COVID-19.

This clonotype was seen more than once but under ten times. The chain combines TRBV6-5 with TRBJ1-5; D perhaps matches TRBD1 (6 bases). The CDR3 is 15 residues long. The germline V gene has CDR1 MNHEY and CDR2 SVGAGI. The V end lost 2 bases, the J end lost 3 bases, and 11 bases lay between the germline ends. For the CDR3, the DNA is TGTGCCAGCAGTTACCCTACAGGGTTCAATCAGCCCCAGCATTTT. It yields the protein CASSYPTGFNQPQHF.

This CDR3 reads CASSPEGHGYTF. CDR3 DNA: TGTGCCAGCAGCCCGGAGGGTCATGGCTACACCTTC. The rearrangement links TRBV7-9 to TRBJ1-2; the D is unclear. V lost 5 bases, J lost 6 bases, and 10 bases lay in between. Germline V gene lookup returns CDR1 SEHNR and CDR2 FQNEAQ (reference sequence). The CDR3 is 12 amino acids.

The V gene is TRBV4-1, the J gene TRBJ2-3; TRBD2 is a possible D gene (6 bases). V was trimmed by 1 base and J by 6 bases, leaving 14 bases between them. CDR1 is MGHRA, CDR2 YSYEKL, per germline. The CDR3 extends over 15 amino acids. The CDR3 is CASSQVVLATDTQYF. The CDR3 coding sequence is TGCGCCAGCAGCCAAGTTGTACTAGCAACGGATACGCAGTATTTT.

The rearrangement joins TRBV6-1 to TRBJ2-5; 12 positions agree with TRBD2. Germline V gene lookup returns CDR1 MNHNS and CDR2 SASEGT. There are 14 residues in the CDR3. Losses at the gene ends were 6 bases for V and 4 bases for J; bases not matched to a gene: 3. As DNA, the CDR3 is TGTGCCAGCAGGATACTAGCGGGGGGAGAGACCCAGTACTTC. Its translation is CASRILAGGETQYF.

This clonotype has only a few counts. The J gene is TRBJ2-7, the V gene TRBV27, with D maybe TRBD1 (5 bases). Germline V gene data show CDR1 as MNHEY and CDR2 as SMNVEV (reference sequence). V was cut by 1 base and J by 5 bases, with 12 bases left in between. CDR3 size: 14 residues. The DNA for the CDR3 is TGTGCCAGCAGTTTATTATCAGGGTCGGACGAGCAGTACTTC. Translated: CASSLLSGSDEQYF.

This clonotype showed up just a few times. The chain couples TRBV10-3 to TRBJ2-5; weak D call: TRBD2 (5 bases). Germline V gene lookup returns CDR1 ENHRY and CDR2 SYGVKD. There are 14 residues in the CDR3. The V end lost 0 bases, the J end lost 5 bases, and 10 bases lay between the germline ends. This CDR3 is CAISESRVGETQYF. CDR3 sequence (DNA): TGTGCCATCAGTGAGTCGAGGGTGGGGGAGACCCAGTACTTC.

V and J are TRBV18 and TRBJ2-7; 10 positions agree with TRBD1. The junction had 2 bases not matched to a gene; V was cut back by 2 bases and J by 7 bases. Looked up from germline, CDR1 is KGHSH and CDR2 is LQKENI. CDR3 size: 13 residues. This chain's CDR3 is CASSPGQGGEQYF. CDR3 DNA: TGTGCCAGCTCACCAGGACAGGGGGGAGAGCAGTACTTC. The variable domain in full, completed from reference TRBV18 and TRBJ2-7, reads NAGVMQNPRHLVRRRGQEARLRCSPMKGHSHVYWYRQLPEEGLKFMVYLQKENIIDESGMPKERFSAEFPKEGPSILRIQQVVRGDSAAYFCASSPGQGGEQYFGPGTRLTVT.

The sample holds a few counts of this clonotype. This chain uses TRBV7-9 with TRBJ1-6, with D possibly TRBD1 on 6 matching bases. The CDR3 has 15 amino acids. Trimming pared 4 bases from V and 7 bases from J, leaving 14 bases between. Germline V gives CDR1 SEHNR, CDR2 FQNEAQ (reference sequence). The CDR3 here is CASSSRGGGNSPLHF. The CDR3 DNA reads TGTGCCAGCAGCTCCAGAGGGGGTGGCAATTCACCCCTCCACTTT.

This clonotype was observed a single time. This chain uses TRBV29-1 with TRBJ1-3; 10 bases are shared with TRBD1. CDR1 and CDR2 from the germline V gene are SQVTM and ANQGSEA. CDR3 size: 13 residues. With V trimmed by 7 bases and J by 10 bases, 10 bases remained unmatched. The CDR3 coding sequence is TGCAGCGCCCTCGACAGGGGGCAAAGGACCATATATTTT. It encodes CSALDRGQRTIYF.

The rearrangement links TRBV29-1 to TRBJ2-5, with D tentatively TRBD2 (6 bases). Germline V lookup: CDR1 SQVTM, CDR2 ANQGSEA. CDR3 length: 15 amino acids. Trimming left V 1 base short and J 1 base short, with 13 bases between. The chain's CDR3 is CSVEAPGGLQETQYF. In DNA form, the CDR3 reads TGCAGCGTTGAAGCCCCCGGGGGACTCCAAGAGACCCAGTACTTC.

The genes are TRBV7-9 and TRBJ1-5; 10 nucleotides match TRBD1. CDR1 and CDR2 from the germline V gene are SEHNR and FQNEAQ (reference sequence). V shed 5 bases and J 0 bases; nucleotides not matched to a gene: 7. This CDR3 has 17 residues. This CDR3 reads CASSTDRGTYSNQPQHF. The CDR3 DNA reads TGTGCCAGCAGCACGGACAGGGGGACGTATAGCAATCAGCCCCAGCATTTT.

The chain employs TRBV6-1 and TRBJ2-7; TRBD2 matches 8 bases. Looked up from germline, CDR1 is MNHNS and CDR2 is SASEGT. V was pared by 6 bases and J by 0 bases, with 7 bases of the junction left unmatched. CDR3 length equals 15 residues. In nucleotides, the CDR3 is TGTGCCAGCAGCCCACTAGCGGAGAACTCCTACGAGCAGTACTTC. This encodes CASSPLAENSYEQYF.

This chain connects TRBV7-2 to TRBJ2-1; 8 nucleotides align to TRBD2. Looked up from germline, CDR1 is SGHTA and CDR2 is FQGNSA. The CDR3 covers 15 residues. The V segment lost 5 bases and the J segment 2 bases; nucleotides outside the gene matches: 5. The CDR3: CASSLIAGTYNEQFF. CDR3 in DNA: TGTGCCAGCAGCCTGATAGCGGGAACCTACAATGAGCAGTTCTTC.

The V and J genes are TRBV7-2 and TRBJ2-1, with D possibly being TRBD2 (5 bases). The CDR3 spans 14 residues. Germline values: CDR1 SGHTA, CDR2 FQGNSA. V shed 0 bases and J shed 10 bases, with 13 bases lying between them. Here the CDR3 reads CASSLAPSLGEQFF. The CDR3 region has the DNA TGTGCCAGCAGCTTAGCGCCTAGCTTGGGGGAGCAGTTCTTC.

The V and J genes are TRBV10-3 and TRBJ2-7; D unresolved. Trimming left V 1 base short and J 4 bases short, with 5 bases between. Germline-derived CDR1 and CDR2 are ENHRY and SYGVKD. CDR3 size: 12 residues. The CDR3 here is CAISEFGYEQYF. The CDR3 coding sequence is TGTGCCATCAGTGAGTTCGGATACGAGCAGTACTTC.

The rearrangement uses TRBV20-1 and TRBJ1-2; D not resolved. Germline-derived CDR1 and CDR2 are DFQATT and SNEGSKA (reference sequence). The CDR3 runs 16 residues. With 6 bases removed from V and 6 bases from J, the gap between germline ends came to 26 bases. In DNA, the CDR3 is TGCAGTGCCCCCGTTCTGTCCGGGAGAGAGCCCGATGGCTACACCTTC. Residues: CSAPVLSGREPDGYTF.

The table lists this clonotype with a few counts. The chain recombines TRBV20-1 with TRBJ2-5; tentative D call: TRBD2 (7 bases). In germline, CDR1 is DFQATT, CDR2 SNEGSKA (reference sequence). V dropped 7 bases and J dropped 5 bases, with 17 bases sitting between them. This CDR3 is built from 13 residues. CDR3 residues: CSVRGGAAETQYF. Here the CDR3 DNA reads TGCAGTGTAAGAGGGGGGGCGGCGGAGACCCAGTACTTC.

This sequence joins TRBV5-1 and TRBJ1-2; D is possibly TRBD1 (5 bases). Trimming took off 4 bases at V and 0 bases at J, with 13 bases between the two ends. This CDR3 spans 15 amino acids. Per the germline V gene, CDR1 is SGHRS and CDR2 is YFSETQ. The CDR3 reads CASSTGVPTNYGYTF. Written as DNA, the CDR3 is TGCGCCAGCAGCACGGGGGTGCCCACTAACTATGGCTACACCTTC.

This clonotype showed up just a few times. The V and J genes are TRBV7-2 and TRBJ1-2, with D unresolved. The length of the CDR3 is 15 residues. The V end was cut by 2 bases, the J end by 5 bases, with 15 bases between. Germline V gene data show CDR1 as SGHTA and CDR2 as FQGNSA. In nucleotides, the CDR3 is TGTGCCAGCAGCTTAAGATCCGAACGCCCATATGGCTACACCTTC. It encodes CASSLRSERPYGYTF. The whole variable domain, filled in from reference TRBV7-2 and TRBJ1-2, reads GAGVSQSPSNKVTEKGKDVELRCDPISGHTALYWYRQSLGQGLEFLIYFQGNSAPDKSGLPSDRFSAERTGGSVSTLTIQRTQQEDSAVYLCASSLRSERPYGYTFGSGTRLTVV.

The chain links TRBV20-1 to TRBJ2-1; 10 nucleotides line up with TRBD2. CDR1 is DFQATT and CDR2 is SNEGSKA in the germline V gene (reference sequence). The CDR3 is 16 residues long. V trimming: 2 bases; J trimming: 1 base; junction bases outside the gene matches: 5. The CDR3 reads CSARPGTSDSYNEQFF. The CDR3 DNA sequence: TGCAGTGCTAGACCTGGGACTAGCGATTCCTACAATGAGCAGTTCTTC.

V and J are TRBV6-5 and TRBJ1-5, with TRBD1 matching over 7 bases. CDR1 MNHEY and CDR2 SVGAGI come from the germline V gene. V gave up 3 bases and J gave up 2 bases; unmatched junction bases: 10. The CDR3 contains 17 residues. The CDR3 region is CASSYSGRGRGNQPQHF. The CDR3 DNA sequence: TGTGCCAGCAGTTATTCCGGCAGGGGGAGAGGCAATCAGCCCCAGCATTTT.

V usage is TRBV6-1 and J usage is TRBJ1-2; no firm D call. CDR3 length equals 15 residues. CDR1 MNHNS and CDR2 SASEGT come from the germline V gene. V was clipped by 0 bases and J by 8 bases, with 16 bases between them. The CDR3 loop reads CASSEASPLGEGYTF. The CDR3 DNA reads TGTGCCAGCAGTGAAGCGTCGCCCCTGGGTGAGGGCTACACCTTC.

The rearrangement joins TRBV24-1 to TRBJ2-1, with D possibly TRBD2 on 6 matching bases. Trimming left V 2 bases short and J 3 bases short, with 10 bases between. The CDR3 runs 15 residues. The germline V gene encodes CDR1 KGHDR and CDR2 SFDVKD. CDR3 in DNA: TGTGCCACCAGTGATTCCCGGGGGAACTACAATGAGCAGTTCTTC. This codes for CATSDSRGNYNEQFF.